These 19 T cell receptor beta chains were all obtained from the same sample, sequenced in a study of cytomegalovirus exposure and HLA in healthy donors (dated by TCRdb to 2016 to 2017). Receptor libraries were prepared by the immunoSEQ multiplex PCR assay. For the multiplex PCR, a mixture combining 60 forward primers for TCR Vbeta segments and 13 reverse primers for TCR Jbeta segments was used. TCRdb obtained this table from immuneACCESS and retained in-frame rearrangements with V and J assigned. These tables miss some clones; where compared with another copy, unresolved V genes account for less than half of the shortfall, and the remainder is unexplained. The table for this sample lists roughly 200,000 clones; about 77% of them were counted only once. Clones ranked in the top ten supply about 3.1% of the sample. Sample: PBMCs. All receptors come from a female donor in good health and CMV-seronegative.

The DNA of the CDR3 is TGTGCTAGTGTCACCGAATTTCTAGCGGGGGAACATGAGCAGTTCTTC. It encodes CASVTEFLAGEHEQFF. The genes are TRBV12-5 and TRBJ2-1; the match to TRBD2 covers 10 bases. V lost 7 bases to trimming and J lost 8 bases; unmatched junction nucleotides: 14. The CDR3 has 16 amino acids. Germline CDR1 reads LGHNT; CDR2 reads FRNRAP.

The gene calls are TRBV7-3 and TRBJ2-5; D might be TRBD1 (5 bases). The CDR3 consists of 13 residues. Germline V gives CDR1 SGHTA, CDR2 FQGTGA. V lost 5 bases to trimming and J lost 2 bases, with 9 bases between them. The CDR3 DNA sequence: TGTGCCAGCAGCAGGGGAAGGCAAGAGACCCAGTACTTC. Amino acid sequence: CASSRGRQETQYF.

Comment on this clone: Its ends do not fully match the called genes, so a read error is possible. The rearrangement joins TRBV6-1 to TRBJ1-5, with D perhaps matching TRBD1 (5 bases). The germline gives CDR1 MNHNS, CDR2 SASEGT. The CDR3 loop spans 15 amino acids. CDR3 nucleotides: TGTGCCACCAGTGGGGCGGGCTTGAGCAATCAGCCCCAGCATTTT. Translated: CATSGAGLSNQPQHF.

This clone has only a few counts. This chain links TRBV5-1 with TRBJ2-6; 7 bases fit TRBD1. Trimming cost V 2 bases and J 2 bases; bases outside gene matches: 7. The CDR3 sequence is 17 residues long. Germline loops: CDR1 SGHRS, CDR2 YFSETQ. CDR3 region: CASSLGDSFPGANVLTF. The DNA of the CDR3 is TGCGCCAGCAGCTTAGGGGACAGTTTTCCTGGGGCCAACGTCCTGACTTTC.

The chain joins TRBV5-6 to TRBJ2-3; D call uncertain. Deletions cut 2 bases from V and 6 bases from J, with 7 bases between. CDR3 length: 12 residues. CDR1 is SGHDT, CDR2 YYEEEE, per germline. CDR3 sequence reads: CASSFRRDTQYF. The DNA of the CDR3 is TGTGCCAGCAGCTTTCGGCGGGATACGCAGTATTTT.

This chain connects TRBV7-6 to TRBJ1-4; the D gene is possibly TRBD1 (5 bases). Germline assignment: CDR1 SGHVS and CDR2 FNYEAQ. The V gene lost 1 base and the J gene lost 8 bases, with 17 bases spanning the gap. This CDR3 is 16 amino acids long. The CDR3, as DNA: TGTGCCAGCAGCTTAGTGGGGCGCGGGGTAGGAGAAAAACTGTTTTTT. It codes for CASSLVGRGVGEKLFF.

This clone came up a few times. This chain connects TRBV7-9 to TRBJ2-7, with TRBD1 matching 7 bases. The CDR3 spans 14 residues. Trimming cost V 4 bases and J 2 bases; bases outside gene matches: 5. Germline V gene lookup returns CDR1 SEHNR and CDR2 FQNEAQ (reference sequence). DNA for the CDR3: TGTGCCAGCAGCTCCCCGGGACAGCCCTACGAGCAGTACTTC. It encodes CASSSPGQPYEQYF.

The chain joins TRBV20-1 to TRBJ2-3; D is uncertain. The V and J ends lost 5 bases and 4 bases respectively, with 7 bases between them. This CDR3 has 11 amino acids. Germline V gene sequence: CDR1 DFQATT, CDR2 SNEGSKA (reference sequence). CDR3 region: CSAYSPDTQYF. The CDR3 DNA is TGCAGTGCTTATAGTCCAGATACGCAGTATTTT.

This chain joins TRBV7-2 and TRBJ1-1, with D uncertain. Germline CDR1 is SGHTA and CDR2 is FQGNSA. This CDR3 comprises 12 residues. The V end lost 7 bases, the J end lost 1 base, and 7 bases lay between the germline ends. CDR3 protein: CASTRRNTEAFF. The CDR3 region has the DNA TGTGCCAGCACTAGAAGGAACACTGAAGCTTTCTTT.

V and J are TRBV6-5 and TRBJ2-7; D may be TRBD2 (5 bases). CDR1 is MNHEY, CDR2 SVGAGI, per germline. The CDR3 extends over 14 amino acids. V lost 7 bases and J lost 7, with 20 bases in between. In DNA, the CDR3 is TGTGCCAGCACCCCGGCGGGCAGGTGGAGGGAGCAGTACTTC. Protein product: CASTPAGRWREQYF.

Only a few counts were recorded for this clone. J is TRBJ1-2 and V is TRBV27; 7 bases agree with TRBD1. Trimming removed 4 bases from V and 5 bases from J; junction bases left unmatched: 13. The CDR3 contains 16 residues. Germline assignment: CDR1 MNHEY and CDR2 SMNVEV (reference sequence). The CDR3, as DNA: TGTGCCAGCAGTTCAAACAAAGGGGGCGCGAGGTATGGCTACACCTTC. Translation gives CASSSNKGGARYGYTF.

The chain carries TRBV28 and TRBJ1-4; TRBD1 aligns across 9 bases. The CDR3 has 15 residues. Germline V gene lookup returns CDR1 MDHEN and CDR2 SYDVKM. The V and J ends lost 4 bases and 8 bases, in that order; junction bases with no gene match: 8. For the CDR3, the DNA is TGTGCCAGCAGTTCAACCGGGACAGGGATAGAAAAACTGTTTTTT. Translating gives CASSSTGTGIEKLFF.

The rearrangement uses TRBV11-3 and TRBJ2-1, with TRBD1 matching 9 bases. With 5 bases clipped from V and 9 bases from J, the junction kept 17 bases outside the gene matches. Germline values: CDR1 SGHNT, CDR2 YENEEA. The CDR3 is made up of 17 amino acids. The CDR3 DNA is TGTGCCAGCAGCACCCAGGGGGGGGACAGGGAGGTTGGTGAGCAGTTCTTC. Its protein product is CASSTQGGDREVGEQFF.

This clone was recorded only once. Here the CDR3 DNA reads TGTGCCAGCAGTGTGGGAGGGAGCAATCAGCCCCAGCATTTT. It specifies CASSVGGSNQPQHF. The rearrangement uses TRBV6-1 and TRBJ1-5; D uncertain. The CDR3 runs 14 residues. Germline-derived CDR1 and CDR2 are MNHNS and SASEGT. Trimming took off 4 bases at V and 1 base at J, with 8 bases between the two ends.

The J gene is TRBJ2-7, the V gene TRBV15, with TRBD2 matching 7 bases. Germline V CDR1 and CDR2: LNHNV, YYDKDF (reference sequence). V lost 0 bases to trimming and J lost 6 bases; unmatched junction nucleotides: 8. This CDR3 is 15 amino acids long. CDR3 protein: CATSRDRFASGEQYF. CDR3 in DNA: TGTGCCACCAGCAGAGATAGGTTCGCTAGCGGCGAGCAGTACTTC.

V and J are TRBV7-2 and TRBJ1-5, with 7 bases matching TRBD1. This CDR3 is built from 14 residues. V gave up 5 bases and J gave up 5 bases; unmatched junction bases: 6. The germline V gene has CDR1 SGHTA and CDR2 FQGNSA. CDR3 residues: CASSPGQVYQPQHF. Here the CDR3 DNA reads TGTGCCAGCAGCCCCGGACAGGTCTATCAGCCCCAGCATTTT.

The rearrangement joins TRBV12-5 to TRBJ2-7, with 9 bases that match TRBD2. CDR1 and CDR2 from the germline V gene are LGHNT and FRNRAP. There are 17 residues in the CDR3. V gave up 6 bases and J gave up 4 bases; unmatched junction bases: 16. The CDR3 reads CASGFKTNSGRAYEQYF. For the CDR3, the DNA is TGTGCTAGTGGCTTCAAAACCAATAGCGGGAGAGCGTACGAGCAGTACTTC.

The V and J genes are TRBV7-9 and TRBJ2-7; D is undetermined. V lost 6 bases and J lost 0, with 9 bases in between. Germline loops: CDR1 SEHNR, CDR2 FQNEAQ (reference sequence). The CDR3 runs 13 residues. The CDR3 DNA sequence: TGTGCCAGCAGTAGAGTGAGCTCCTACGAGCAGTACTTC. Translating it yields CASSRVSSYEQYF.

This rearrangement joins TRBV4-3 to TRBJ2-1, with TRBD2 matching 10 bases. The CDR3 has 16 amino acids. Germline CDR1 is LGHNA and CDR2 is YSLEER. V lost 2 bases to trimming and J lost 4 bases; unmatched junction nucleotides: 5. The CDR3 region is CASSQPGLAHYNEQFF. CDR3 nucleotides: TGCGCCAGCAGCCAACCGGGACTAGCGCATTACAATGAGCAGTTCTTC.